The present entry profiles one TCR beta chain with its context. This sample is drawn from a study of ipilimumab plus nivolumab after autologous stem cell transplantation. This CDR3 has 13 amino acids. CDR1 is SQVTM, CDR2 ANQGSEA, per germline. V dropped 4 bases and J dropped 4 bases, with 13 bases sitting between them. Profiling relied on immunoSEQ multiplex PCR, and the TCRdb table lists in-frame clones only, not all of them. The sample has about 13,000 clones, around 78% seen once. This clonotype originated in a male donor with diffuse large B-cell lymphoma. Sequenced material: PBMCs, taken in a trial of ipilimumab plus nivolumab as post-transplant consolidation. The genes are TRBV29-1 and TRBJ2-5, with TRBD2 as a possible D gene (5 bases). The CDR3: CSVAPSGGETQYF. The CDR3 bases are TGCAGCGTTGCCCCCAGCGGTGGAGAGACCCAGTACTTC. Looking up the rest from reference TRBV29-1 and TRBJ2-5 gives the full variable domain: SAVISQKPSRDICQRGTSLTIQCQVDSQVTMMFWYRQQPGQSLTLIATANQGSEATYESGFVIDKFPISRPNLTFSTLTVSNMSPEDSSIYLCSVAPSGGETQYFGPGTRLLVL.